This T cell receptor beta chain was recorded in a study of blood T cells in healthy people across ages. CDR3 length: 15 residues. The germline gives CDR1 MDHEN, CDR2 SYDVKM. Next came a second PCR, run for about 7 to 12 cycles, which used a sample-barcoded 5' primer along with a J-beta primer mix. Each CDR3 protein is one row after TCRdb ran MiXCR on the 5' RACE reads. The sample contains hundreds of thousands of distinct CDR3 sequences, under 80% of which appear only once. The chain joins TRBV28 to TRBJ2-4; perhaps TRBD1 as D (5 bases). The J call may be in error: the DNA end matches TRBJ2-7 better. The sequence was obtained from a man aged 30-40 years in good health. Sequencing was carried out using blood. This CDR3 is CASSITSSRVYEQYF. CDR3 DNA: TGTGCCAGCAGTATCACATCCTCCAGGGTTTACGAGCAGTACTTC.